This T cell receptor (beta chain) was obtained from a study of read filtering for tumor transcriptome and immune sequencing. Study at large: DNase treatment preceded whole-transcriptome library preparation. Study conclusions and caveats: The CD138-negative fraction was mixed bone marrow immune cells, not pure T cells. RNA-seq captured clonotypes less deeply and reliably than IR-seq. In IR-seq, single-read clonotypes were roughly 80% of clonotypes but around 3.4% of reads.

This CDR3 contains 14 residues. J was trimmed by 5 bases and V by 5 bases; bases with no gene match: 5. The germline V gene has CDR1 SGHRS and CDR2 YFSETQ. This clonotype was seen at least ten times. Antigen: not known. This library used around 400 ng RNA and molecular barcoded adaptors spanning alpha/delta and beta/gamma chains. TCRdb called the reads again in MiXCR, with one record for every CDR3 protein. This table has 93,000 or so distinct CDR3 sequences, roughly 21% appearing once. The rearrangement joins TRBV5-1 to TRBJ1-5; the match to TRBD1 covers 9 bases. This clonotype originated in a donor aged 40 or older with multiple myeloma. Material: a population of CD138-negative cells sorted from bone marrow. This chain's CDR3 is CASRLTGGDQPQHF. The DNA of the CDR3 is TGCGCCAGCAGACTAACAGGGGGCGATCAGCCCCAGCATTTT.